This T cell receptor beta chain stems from a study of T cell repertoires in cytomegalovirus infection. This clonotype appeared a few times. TCRdb recomputed calls from the reads with MiXCR, one row per CDR3 protein. Among a few hundred thousand distinct CDR3 sequences listed, about a quarter were seen once. This CDR3 has 13 amino acids. Trimming shortened V by 4 bases and J by 8 bases, and 12 bases separated the two germline ends. Germline loops: CDR1 SGHTA, CDR2 FQGNSA. This clonotype was sampled from a human donor in good health (CMV status not recorded). Some clones in this sample may be carry-over from other donors' samples. This sequence joins TRBV7-2 and TRBJ2-1; D is ambiguous. Sequenced: PBMCs. In DNA, the CDR3 is TGTGCCAGCAGCTCCCAGGTTCGGGATGAGCAGTTCTTC. Amino acid sequence: CASSSQVRDEQFF.